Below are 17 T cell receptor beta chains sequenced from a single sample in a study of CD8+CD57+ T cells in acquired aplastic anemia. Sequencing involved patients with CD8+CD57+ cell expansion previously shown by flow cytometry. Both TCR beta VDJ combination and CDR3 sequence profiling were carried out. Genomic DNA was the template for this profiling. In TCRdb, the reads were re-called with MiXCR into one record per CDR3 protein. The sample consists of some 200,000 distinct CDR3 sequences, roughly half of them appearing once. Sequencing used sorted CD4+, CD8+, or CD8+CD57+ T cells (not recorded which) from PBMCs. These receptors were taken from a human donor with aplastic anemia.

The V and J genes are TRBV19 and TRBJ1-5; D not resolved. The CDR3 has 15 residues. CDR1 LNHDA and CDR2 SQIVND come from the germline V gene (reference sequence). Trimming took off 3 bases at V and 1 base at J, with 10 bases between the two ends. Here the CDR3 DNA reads TGTGCCAGTAGTATTGCTGGAGGAAGCAATCAGCCCCAGCATTTT. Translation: CASSIAGGSNQPQHF.

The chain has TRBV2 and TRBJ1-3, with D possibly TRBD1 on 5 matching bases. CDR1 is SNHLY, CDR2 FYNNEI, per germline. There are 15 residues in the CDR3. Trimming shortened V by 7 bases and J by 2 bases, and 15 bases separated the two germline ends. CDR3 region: CASKILGGPGNTIYF. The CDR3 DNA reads TGTGCCAGCAAGATCCTGGGGGGACCTGGAAACACCATATATTTT.

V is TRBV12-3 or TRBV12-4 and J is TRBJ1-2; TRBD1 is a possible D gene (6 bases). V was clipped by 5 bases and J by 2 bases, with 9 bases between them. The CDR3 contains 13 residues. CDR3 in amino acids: CASSHDRNYGYTF. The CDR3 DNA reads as TGTGCCAGCAGTCACGACAGGAACTATGGCTACACCTTC.

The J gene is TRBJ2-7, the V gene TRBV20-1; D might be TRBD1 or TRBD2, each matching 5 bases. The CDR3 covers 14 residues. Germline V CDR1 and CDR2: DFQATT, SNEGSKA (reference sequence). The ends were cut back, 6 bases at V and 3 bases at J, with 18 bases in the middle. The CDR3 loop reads CSASSSPGRYEQYF. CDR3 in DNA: TGCAGTGCCAGCAGCTCCCCGGGGCGCTACGAGCAGTACTTC.

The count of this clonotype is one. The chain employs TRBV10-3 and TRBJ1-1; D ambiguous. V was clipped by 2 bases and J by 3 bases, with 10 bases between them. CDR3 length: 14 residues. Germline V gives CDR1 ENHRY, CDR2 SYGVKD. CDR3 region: CAISEDGTDTEAFF. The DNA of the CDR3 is TGTGCCATCAGTGAGGACGGCACCGACACTGAAGCTTTCTTT.

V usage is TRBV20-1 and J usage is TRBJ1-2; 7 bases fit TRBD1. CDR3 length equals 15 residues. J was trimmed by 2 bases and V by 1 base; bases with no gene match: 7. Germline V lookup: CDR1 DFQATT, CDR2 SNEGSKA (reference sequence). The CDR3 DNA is TGCAGTGCTAGAGCTACCCCGGACAGGAACTATGGCTACACCTTC. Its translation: CSARATPDRNYGYTF.

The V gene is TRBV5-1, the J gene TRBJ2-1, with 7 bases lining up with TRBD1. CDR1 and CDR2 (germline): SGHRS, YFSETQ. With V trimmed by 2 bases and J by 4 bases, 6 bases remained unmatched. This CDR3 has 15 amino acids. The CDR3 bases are TGCGCCAGCAGCTTCAGGGACAGCCAGTACAATGAGCAGTTCTTC. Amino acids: CASSFRDSQYNEQFF.

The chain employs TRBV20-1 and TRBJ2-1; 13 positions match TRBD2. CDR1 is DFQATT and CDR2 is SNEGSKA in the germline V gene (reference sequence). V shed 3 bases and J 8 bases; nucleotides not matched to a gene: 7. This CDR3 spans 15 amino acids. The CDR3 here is CSASGLAGDADEQFF. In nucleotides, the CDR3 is TGCAGTGCTAGTGGACTAGCGGGAGACGCGGATGAGCAGTTCTTC.

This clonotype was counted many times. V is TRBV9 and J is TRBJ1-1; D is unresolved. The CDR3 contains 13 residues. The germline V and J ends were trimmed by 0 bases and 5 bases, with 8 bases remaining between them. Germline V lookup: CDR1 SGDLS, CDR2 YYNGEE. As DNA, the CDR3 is TGTGCCAGCAGCGTAGAGATGCGGACTGAAGCTTTCTTT. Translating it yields CASSVEMRTEAFF.

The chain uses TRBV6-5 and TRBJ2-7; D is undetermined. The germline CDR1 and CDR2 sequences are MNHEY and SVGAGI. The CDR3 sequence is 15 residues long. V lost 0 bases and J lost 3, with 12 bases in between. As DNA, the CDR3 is TGTGCCAGCAGTTACTCATCCCCGGCGGACTACGAGCAGTACTTC. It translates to CASSYSSPADYEQYF.

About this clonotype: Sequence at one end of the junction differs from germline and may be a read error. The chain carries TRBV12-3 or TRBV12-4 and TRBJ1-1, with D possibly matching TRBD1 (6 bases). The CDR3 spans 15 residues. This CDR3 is CASLGAGHLNTEASF. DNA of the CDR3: TGTGCCAGCCTTGGTGCGGGACACTTGAACACTGAAGCTTCCTTT.

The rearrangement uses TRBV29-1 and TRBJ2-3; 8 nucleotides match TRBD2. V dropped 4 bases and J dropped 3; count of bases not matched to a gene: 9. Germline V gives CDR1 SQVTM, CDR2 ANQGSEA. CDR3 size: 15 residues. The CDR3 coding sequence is TGCAGCGTTGGCCGTCCAGGGACTAGAACAGATACGCAGTATTTT. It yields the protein CSVGRPGTRTDTQYF.

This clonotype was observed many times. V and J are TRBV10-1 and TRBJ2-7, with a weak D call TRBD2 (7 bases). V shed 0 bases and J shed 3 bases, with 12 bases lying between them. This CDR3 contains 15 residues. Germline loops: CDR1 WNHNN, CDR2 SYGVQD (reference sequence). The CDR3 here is CASSESGGAVYEQYF. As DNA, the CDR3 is TGCGCCAGCAGTGAGTCTGGGGGGGCGGTCTACGAGCAGTACTTC.

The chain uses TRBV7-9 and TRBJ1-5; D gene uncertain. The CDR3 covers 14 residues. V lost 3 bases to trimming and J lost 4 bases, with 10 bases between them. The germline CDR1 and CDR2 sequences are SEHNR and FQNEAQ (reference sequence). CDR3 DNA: TGTGCCAGCAGCTTTAGCGGGAATAATCAGCCCCAGCATTTT. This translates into CASSFSGNNQPQHF.

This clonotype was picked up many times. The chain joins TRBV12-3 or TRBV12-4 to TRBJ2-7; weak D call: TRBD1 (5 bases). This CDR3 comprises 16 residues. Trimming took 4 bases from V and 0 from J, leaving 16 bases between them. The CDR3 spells CASSSQGNLRSYEQYF. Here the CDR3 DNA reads TGTGCCAGCAGTTCCCAGGGCAATCTCCGCTCCTACGAGCAGTACTTC.

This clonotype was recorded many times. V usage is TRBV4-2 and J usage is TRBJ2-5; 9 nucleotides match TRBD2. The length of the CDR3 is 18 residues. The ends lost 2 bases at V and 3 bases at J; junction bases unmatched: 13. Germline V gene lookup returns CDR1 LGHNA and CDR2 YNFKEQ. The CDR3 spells CASSQHVGGAGGEETQYF. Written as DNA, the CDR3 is TGTGCCAGCAGCCAACACGTCGGGGGAGCGGGAGGTGAAGAGACCCAGTACTTC.

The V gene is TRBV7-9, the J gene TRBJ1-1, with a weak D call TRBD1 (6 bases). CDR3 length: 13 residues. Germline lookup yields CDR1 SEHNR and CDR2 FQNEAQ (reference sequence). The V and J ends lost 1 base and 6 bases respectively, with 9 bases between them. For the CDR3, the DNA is TGTGCCAGCAGCTTAGAGGGGGGCGCTGAAGCTTTCTTT. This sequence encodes CASSLEGGAEAFF.